This T cell receptor (beta chain) was retrieved from a study of identical twins. Notes on the study in general: Abundant beta clonotypes from cord blood had fewer insertions, unlike memory repertoires, which showed none.

TCRdb independently ran MiXCR on the 5' RACE reads; one entry per CDR3 protein. The table has approximately 550,000 distinct CDR3 sequences, about a fifth seen once. This clonotype has more than one count but fewer than ten. Its antigen is unidentified. The CDR3 length is 13 residues. Trimming pared 5 bases from V and 10 bases from J, leaving 15 bases between. The V gene's germline CDR1 is ENHRY and CDR2 SYGVKD. The same specimen was also included in a second study, on yellow fever vaccine responses in identical twins.

Sequencing used CD4+ T cells sorted from blood. The TCR sequence derives from a woman younger than 35 in good health. V usage is TRBV10-3 and J usage is TRBJ2-1; TRBD2 might be the D (6 bases). CDR3 DNA: TGTGCCATCAGTAAGGGACCGCGGGAAGAGCAGTTCTTC. This codes for CAISKGPREEQFF.